This T cell receptor beta chain comes out of a study of post-analysis software for immune sequencing data. The wider study: Several disease courses (relapsing-remitting, secondary progressive and progressive-relapsing) of multiple sclerosis were included. Overall study findings and caveats: Patients used roughly five TRBV segments, including TRBV5-6, TRBV5-1 and TRBV20-1, more often than controls. Those samples that were prepared in the same batch co-clustered strongly by F measure.

The length of the CDR3 is 15 residues. The germline gives CDR1 DFQATT, CDR2 SNEGSKA (reference sequence). V shed 6 bases and J shed 5 bases, with 20 bases lying between them. Incorporated into the TCR beta cDNA libraries were unique molecular identifiers, which served to reduce PCR and sequencing biases. MiXCR, applied by TCRdb to the PCR reads, yields one record per CDR3 protein. Among some 690,000 distinct CDR3 sequences listed, about 27% were seen once. Comment on this clonotype: Its target is unknown.

This receptor was identified in a girl aged 5-17 years with multiple sclerosis. The sequencing sample was made of blood. The rearrangement links TRBV20-1 to TRBJ1-5; D is uncertain. The CDR3 bases are TGCAGTGCAAACCGGGAGGGTAGTGGGGATCAGCCCCAGCATTTT. It encodes CSANREGSGDQPQHF.